This paragraph covers one T cell receptor beta chain sequence. Study members were between about 18 and 100 years old and lived in some 22 US regions. This CDR3 has 13 amino acids. Between the trimmed V and J ends, which lost 4 bases and 9 bases, there was a span of 15 bases. Per germline, CDR1 MDHEN and CDR2 SYDVKM. The record originates from a study of blood T cell repertoires in COVID-19. Original data processing: Quantification of nucleated cells was approximated via reference gene primer amplification. TCRdb keeps only in-frame clones here, not all; method: immunoSEQ multiplex PCR. Clone size and V and J calls were adopted from that table, with D and trimming inferred from the DNA. The profile shows a few hundred thousand clones, 70% to 90% of them singletons.

The specimen was PBMCs or T cells enriched from blood (not recorded which). The sequence derives from a woman aged 60-75 years who had recovered from COVID-19. The chain is built from TRBV28 and TRBJ2-5; a possible D gene is TRBD1 (6 bases). The chain's CDR3 is CASSSYRETAQYF. For the CDR3, the DNA is TGTGCCAGCAGTTCATACAGGGAAACGGCCCAGTACTTC.